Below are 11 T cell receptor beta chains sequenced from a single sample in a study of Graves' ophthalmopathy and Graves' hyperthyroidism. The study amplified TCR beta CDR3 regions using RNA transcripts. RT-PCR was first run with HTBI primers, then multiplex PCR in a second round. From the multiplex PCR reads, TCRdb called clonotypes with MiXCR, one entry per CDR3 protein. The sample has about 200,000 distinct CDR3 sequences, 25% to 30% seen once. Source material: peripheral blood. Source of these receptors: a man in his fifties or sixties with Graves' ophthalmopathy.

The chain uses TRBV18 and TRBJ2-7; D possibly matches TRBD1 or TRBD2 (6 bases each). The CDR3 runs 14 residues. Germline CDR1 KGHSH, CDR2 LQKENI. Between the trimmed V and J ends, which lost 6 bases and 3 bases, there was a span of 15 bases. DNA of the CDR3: TGTGCCAGCTCGTCGGGGGCAGGGGACTACGAGCAGTACTTC. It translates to CASSSGAGDYEQYF.

This CDR3 reads CASSSFEGYEQYF. DNA for the CDR3: TGTGCCAGCAGTTCCTTCGAAGGCTACGAGCAGTACTTC. The rearrangement uses TRBV6-5 and TRBJ2-7; D not certain. This CDR3 is 13 amino acids long. Germline CDR1 MNHEY, CDR2 SVGAGI. Trimming left V 4 bases short and J 3 bases short, with 10 bases between.

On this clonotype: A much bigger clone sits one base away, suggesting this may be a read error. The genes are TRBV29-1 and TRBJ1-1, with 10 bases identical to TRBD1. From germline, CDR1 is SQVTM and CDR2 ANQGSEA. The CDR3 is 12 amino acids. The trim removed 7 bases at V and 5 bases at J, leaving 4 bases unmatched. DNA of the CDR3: TGCAGCGCGGGGACAGGGGAGACTGAAGCTTTCTTT. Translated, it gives CSAGTGETEAFF.

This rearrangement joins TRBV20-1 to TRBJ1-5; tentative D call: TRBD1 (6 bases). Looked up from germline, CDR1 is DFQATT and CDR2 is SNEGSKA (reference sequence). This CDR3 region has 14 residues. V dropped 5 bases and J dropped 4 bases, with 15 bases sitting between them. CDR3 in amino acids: CSAGGGQGNQPQHF. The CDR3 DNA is TGCAGTGCTGGAGGGGGGCAGGGGAATCAGCCCCAGCATTTT.

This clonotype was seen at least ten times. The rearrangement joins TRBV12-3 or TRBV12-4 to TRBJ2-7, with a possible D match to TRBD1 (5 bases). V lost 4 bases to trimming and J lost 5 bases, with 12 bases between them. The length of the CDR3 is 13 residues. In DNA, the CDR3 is TGTGCCAGCAGTTCACCCAGGGAAAACGAGCAGTACTTC. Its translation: CASSSPRENEQYF.

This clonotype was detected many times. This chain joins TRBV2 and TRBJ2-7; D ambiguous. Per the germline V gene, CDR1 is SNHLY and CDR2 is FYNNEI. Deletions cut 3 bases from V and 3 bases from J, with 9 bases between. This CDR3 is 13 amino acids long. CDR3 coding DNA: TGTGCCAGCAGTGACGAGGCATTCTACGAGCAGTACTTC. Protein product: CASSDEAFYEQYF. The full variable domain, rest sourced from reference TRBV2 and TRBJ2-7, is EPEVTQTPSHQVTQMGQEVILRCVPISNHLYFYWYRQILGQKVEFLVSFYNNEISEKSEIFDDQFSVERPDGSNFTLKIRSTKLEDSAMYFCASSDEAFYEQYFGPGTRLTVT.

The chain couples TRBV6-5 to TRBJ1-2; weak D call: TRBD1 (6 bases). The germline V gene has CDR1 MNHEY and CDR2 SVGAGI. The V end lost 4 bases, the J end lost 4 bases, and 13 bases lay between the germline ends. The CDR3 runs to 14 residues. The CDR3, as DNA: TGTGCCAGCAGTTTATCAGGGGTTGGCTATGGCTACACCTTC. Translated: CASSLSGVGYGYTF.

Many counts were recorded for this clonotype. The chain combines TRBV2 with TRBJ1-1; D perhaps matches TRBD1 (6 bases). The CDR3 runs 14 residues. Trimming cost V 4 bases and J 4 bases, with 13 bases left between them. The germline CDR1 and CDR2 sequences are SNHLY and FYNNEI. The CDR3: CASSVNRAATEAFF. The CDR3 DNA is TGTGCCAGCAGTGTAAACAGGGCTGCCACTGAAGCTTTCTTT.

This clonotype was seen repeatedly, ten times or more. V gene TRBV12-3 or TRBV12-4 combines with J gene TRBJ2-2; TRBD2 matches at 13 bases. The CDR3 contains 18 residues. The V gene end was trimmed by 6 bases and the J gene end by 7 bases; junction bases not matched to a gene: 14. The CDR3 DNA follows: TGTGCCAGCAGGGGAGGACTAGCGGGAGTTTTGGCAATCGGGGAGCTGTTTTTT. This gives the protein CASRGGLAGVLAIGELFF.

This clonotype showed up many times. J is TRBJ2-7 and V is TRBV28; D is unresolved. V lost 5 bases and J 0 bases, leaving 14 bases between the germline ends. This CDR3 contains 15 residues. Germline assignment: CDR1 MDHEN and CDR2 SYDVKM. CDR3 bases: TGTGCCAGCAGTATAGACTGGGCAAGCTCCTACGAGCAGTACTTC. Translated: CASSIDWASSYEQYF.

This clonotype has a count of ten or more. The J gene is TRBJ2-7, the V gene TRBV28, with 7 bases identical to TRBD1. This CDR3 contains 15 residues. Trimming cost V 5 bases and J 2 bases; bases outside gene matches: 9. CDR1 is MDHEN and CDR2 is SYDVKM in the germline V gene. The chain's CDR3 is CASSPWTGNPYEQYF. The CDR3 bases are TGTGCCAGCAGTCCATGGACAGGAAATCCCTACGAGCAGTACTTC.